This TCR beta chain came from a study of blood T cell repertoires in COVID-19 (dated by TCRdb to the early 2020s). For the wider study: Samples from collaborators originated in the United States, Italy and Spain and spanned both the acute and convalescent phases of COVID-19. Sample metadata almost always included a de-identified subject ID, COVID-19 status, age in years and sex. The repertoires were released in a freely available public database meant as a resource for research on the immune response to SARS-CoV-2. The material from the prospective study consisted of cDNA or gDNA derived from T cells, B-cell-depleted T cells, or PBMCs. Samples were obtained from the ongoing ImmuneRACE study (first 160 participants) and from about 1,300 subjects provided by 6 global collaborators. HLA class I and class II types, where available, came from metadata supplied by the sample provider rather than from assay-based typing. Subjects who had been exposed to COVID-19, were actively infected with it, or had recovered from it provided the deeply sampled blood TCRbeta repertoires that made up the dataset. General conclusions and limits of the study: The quantity of clinical and demographic metadata differed by source and by participant and was supplied without curation.

Points on this clone: Its antigen has not been determined. Base qualities are not recorded, but no much larger clone differs from it by a single base.

The CDR3 runs 13 amino acids, cysteine and phenylalanine included. Just the 39-base CDR3 DNA is kept, in frame starting at base 1. Reading the germline V gene gives CDR1 MNHEY and CDR2 SVGAGI. V is cut back by 7 bases and J by 6 bases, with 8 bases in the junction unmatched. Samples from volunteer blood donors who had recovered from COVID-19 were contributed by a second Seattle source. Whole blood was collected in K2EDTA tubes by collaborating institutions according to the institutions' own protocols. Collaborator samples were shipped for TCRbeta analysis as frozen whole blood, isolated PBMCs, or DNA extracted from either sample type. The immunoSEQ Assay, a bias-controlled multiplex PCR, was used to amplify TCRbeta CDR3 regions from genomic DNA. As for the authors' bioinformatics: Within the assay, amplification of reference gene primers was used to estimate how many nucleated cells each sample contained. To quantify the absolute abundance of each unique TCRbeta CDR3 rearrangement, sequence reads were collapsed and filtered. For each sample, productive Simpson clonality was calculated by taking the square root of Simpson's diversity index across productive rearrangements. In TCRdb, the immuneACCESS table is reduced to in-frame sequences with V and J assigned. These tables do not hold every clone; where another copy was compared, an unresolved V gene accounts for under half, and the others remain unexplained. The DNA was the basis for D and trimming; V, J and clone size are from that table. The sample has about 160,000 clones on record, roughly 87% of them singletons. The ten largest clonotypes hold 3% to 4.5% of the sample.

The sequence came from a woman between 55 and 75 years old who had recovered from COVID-19. Source material: peripheral blood. Rearrangement joined TRBV6-5 to TRBJ1-1; TRBD1 fits 7 bases in the junction. Here the CDR3 is given as CASTRGNAAEAFF. The DNA reads TGTGCCAGCACCAGGGGGAACGCGGCTGAAGCTTTCTTT.